One T cell receptor beta chain is described in this entry. The antigen is undetermined. The data were produced by immunoSEQ multiplex PCR, yet TCRdb's version contains in-frame clones alone and is incomplete. Seen here are about 9,100 clones, about 81% observed once, and the top ten hold approximately 2.9%. Between about 2013 and 2018, patients underwent resection in Japan or China. H&E slides confirmed each diagnosis, reviewed by two pathologists independently. The data are from a study of immune evolution from preneoplasia to lung adenocarcinoma. Germline V lookup: CDR1 LNHDA, CDR2 SQIVND (reference sequence). V dropped 5 bases and J dropped 7 bases, with 11 bases sitting between them. The CDR3 extends over 12 amino acids. Study-wide findings and caveats: T cell clonality was higher in KRAS-mutant than EGFR-mutant or wild-type nodules. Normal lung had highest clonality; later lesions appeared denser, more diverse.

The sequence derives from a person aged 65-85 years with lung adenocarcinoma. Sequencing was performed on FFPE lung adenocarcinoma in situ tissue. The V and J genes are TRBV19 and TRBJ2-5; maybe TRBD2 (5 bases). CDR3 in amino acids: CASSGSPLTQYF. The CDR3, as DNA: TGTGCCAGTAGTGGGAGTCCCCTGACCCAGTACTTC.